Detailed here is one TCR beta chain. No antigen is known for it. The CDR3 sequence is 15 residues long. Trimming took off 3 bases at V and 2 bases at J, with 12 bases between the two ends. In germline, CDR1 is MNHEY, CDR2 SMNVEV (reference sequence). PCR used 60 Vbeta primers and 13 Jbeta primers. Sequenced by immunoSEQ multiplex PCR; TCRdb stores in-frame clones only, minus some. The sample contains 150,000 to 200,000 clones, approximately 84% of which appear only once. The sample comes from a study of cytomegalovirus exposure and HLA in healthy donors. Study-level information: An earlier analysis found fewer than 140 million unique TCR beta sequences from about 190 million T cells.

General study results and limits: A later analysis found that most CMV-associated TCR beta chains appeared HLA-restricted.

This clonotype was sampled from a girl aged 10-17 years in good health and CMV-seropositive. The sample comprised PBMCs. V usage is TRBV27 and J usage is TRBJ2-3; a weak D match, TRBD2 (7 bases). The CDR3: CASSFGGRFTDTQYF. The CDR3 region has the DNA TGTGCCAGCAGTTTCGGGGGGCGTTTCACAGATACGCAGTATTTT.